This TCR beta chain was identified during a study of CD8 T cells in Susac syndrome (dated by TCRdb to the late 2010s). Describing the broader study: The study used repertoire sequencing to test whether antigen drove CD8+ T cell activation and differentiation in Susac syndrome. CD8+ T cell repertoire clonality was compared between fewer than 13 healthy donors, some 14 Susac syndrome patients and approximately 16 multiple sclerosis patients.

Peripheral blood CD8+ and CD4+ T cells from healthy donors, Susac syndrome patients and multiple sclerosis patients were profiled using high-throughput TCR beta sequencing. Healthy donors were included as age- and sex-matched controls. Bulk CD8+ and CD4+ T cells were purified by magnetic negative isolation, while CD8+ TEMRA cells were enriched using FACS. Blood was collected in EDTA tubes and processed within 24 hours, with PBMCs isolated through density gradient centrifugation. PBMCs destined for TCR sequencing were cryopreserved in liquid nitrogen and later thawed in a 37 °C water bath. A purity of at least 90% was achieved for sorted or isolated CD4+, CD8+ and CD8+ TEMRA cells. RNA was extracted with the RNeasy kit and 0.5 to 1 ug was reverse transcribed using random hexamers. TCR beta CDR3 regions were amplified with the immunoSEQ multiplex PCR assay covering 54 Vbeta and 13 Jbeta segments. PCR amplification bias was corrected by using a synthetic template baseline for primer optimization and computational correction. As for the authors' bioinformatics: Reads were assigned to V, D and J genes according to IMGT and analyzed in immunoSEQ Analyzer, with only productive sequences retained. Clonality was calculated as one minus the Shannon entropy normalized by log2 of the number of productive unique sequences. For each patient and control, public and private clones were evaluated within the 100 most prevalent clones. A clone was defined as Susac-specific if it was absent from the healthy and MS cohorts, from roughly 980 published viral clones and from other ImmuneACCESS disease sequences. TCRdb reprocessing: public reads trimmed at Q25 with fastp, clones called with MiXCR, in-frame beta chains kept. Duplicate CDR3 protein sequences are folded into a single record with the most common DNA and genes. These V and J calls are TCRdb output, not the study's own analysis. The sample data list some 100,000 distinct CDR3 sequences, and around 92% of these were observed just once. Around 0.12% of the sample belongs to the ten largest clones.

Between the V and J ends, shortened by 5 bases and 5 bases respectively, the junction contains 18 bases. CDR1 and CDR2 (LNHNV, YYDKDF) derive from the germline V gene (reference sequence). From the cysteine through the phenylalanine, the CDR3 covers 16 amino acids. Only CDR3 DNA remains: 48 bases, in frame from the first base. In regard to this clonotype: What antigen it recognizes has not been identified. The sample holds no much larger clone one base away, and base qualities are not on file.

What the work shows at the level of the full study, not this receptor alone: The study acknowledged that relatively few individuals were included in the TCR sequencing and HLA analysis.

This sequence uses TRBV15 and TRBJ1-4; TRBD1 might be the D gene, on 6 matching bases. The sequencing sample was made of CD8+ T cells from PBMCs. The TCR comes from a human donor in good health. The CDR3 loop reads CATSGGNRVINEKLFF. The DNA is TGTGCCACCAGCGGCGGGAACAGGGTGATAAATGAAAAACTGTTTTTT.